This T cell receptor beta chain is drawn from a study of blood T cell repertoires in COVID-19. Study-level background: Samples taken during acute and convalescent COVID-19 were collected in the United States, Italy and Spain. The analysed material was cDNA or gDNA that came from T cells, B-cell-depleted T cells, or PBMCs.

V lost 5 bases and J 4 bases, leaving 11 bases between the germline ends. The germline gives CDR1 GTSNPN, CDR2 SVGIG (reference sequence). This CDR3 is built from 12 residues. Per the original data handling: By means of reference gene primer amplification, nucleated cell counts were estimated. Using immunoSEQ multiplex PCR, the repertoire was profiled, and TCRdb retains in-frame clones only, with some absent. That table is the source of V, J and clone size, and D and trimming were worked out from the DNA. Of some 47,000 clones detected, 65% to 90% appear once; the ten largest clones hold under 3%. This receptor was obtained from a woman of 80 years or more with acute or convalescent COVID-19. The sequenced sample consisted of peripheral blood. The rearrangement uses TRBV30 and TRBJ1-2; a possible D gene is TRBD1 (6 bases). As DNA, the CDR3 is TGTGCCTGGTGGGGGCAGTTCTATGGCTACACCTTC. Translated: CAWWGQFYGYTF.